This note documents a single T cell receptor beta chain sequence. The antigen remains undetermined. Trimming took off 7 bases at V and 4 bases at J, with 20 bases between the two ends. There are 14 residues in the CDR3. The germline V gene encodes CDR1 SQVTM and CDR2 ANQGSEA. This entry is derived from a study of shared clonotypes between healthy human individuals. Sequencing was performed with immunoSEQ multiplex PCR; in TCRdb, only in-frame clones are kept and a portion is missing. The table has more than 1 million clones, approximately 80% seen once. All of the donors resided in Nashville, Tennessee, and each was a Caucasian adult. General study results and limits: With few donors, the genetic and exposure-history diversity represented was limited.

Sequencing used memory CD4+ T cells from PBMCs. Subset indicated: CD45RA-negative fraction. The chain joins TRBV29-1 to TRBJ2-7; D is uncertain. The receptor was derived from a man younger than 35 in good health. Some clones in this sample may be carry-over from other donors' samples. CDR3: CSAMGYGDPYEQYF. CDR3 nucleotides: TGCAGCGCTATGGGGTATGGAGACCCTTACGAGCAGTACTTC.